Presented here are 15 T cell receptor beta chains from one specimen sequenced in a study of T cell responses to AZD1222 COVID-19 vaccine. Produced via immunoSEQ multiplex PCR; TCRdb's table is partial and in-frame only. Among about 88,000 clones listed, 90% to 95% were seen once. This specimen consisted of peripheral blood, obtained on day 0 of MenACWY control vaccination. All receptors come from an adult in good health.

The chain is built from TRBV9 and TRBJ2-1; D ambiguous. The CDR3 is 17 amino acids. The germline V and J ends were trimmed by 0 bases and 0 bases, with 13 bases remaining between them. Germline V lookup: CDR1 SGDLS, CDR2 YYNGEE. The CDR3 sequence: CASSVETAIHSYNEQFF. The CDR3 DNA follows: TGTGCCAGCAGCGTAGAAACAGCAATTCACTCCTACAATGAGCAGTTCTTC.

CDR3: CASSQDWNGYTF. Here the CDR3 DNA reads TGTGCCAGCAGCCAAGATTGGAATGGCTACACCTTC. The V call is TRBV4-2, the J call TRBJ1-2; D remains unclear. Looked up from germline, CDR1 is LGHNA and CDR2 is YNFKEQ. The CDR3 loop spans 12 amino acids. V shed 0 bases and J shed 6 bases, with 5 bases lying between them.

The J gene is TRBJ1-1, the V gene TRBV6-5; TRBD1 might be the D (5 bases). Germline V gene data show CDR1 as MNHEY and CDR2 as SVGAGI. The CDR3 consists of 14 residues. Trimming took 10 bases from V and 5 from J, leaving 20 bases between them. The CDR3 loop is CATIRGGGSTEAFF. CDR3 DNA: TGTGCCACCATAAGAGGCGGGGGATCAACTGAAGCTTTCTTT.

The V call is TRBV4-1, the J call TRBJ1-1; D is perhaps TRBD1 (5 bases). The CDR3 contains 16 residues. V dropped 4 bases and J dropped 7 bases, with 22 bases sitting between them. CDR1 is MGHRA, CDR2 YSYEKL, per germline. CDR3 sequence (DNA): TGCGCCAGCAGCCCCCTAAAGGACATCGGAGCTAATGAAGCTTTCTTT. Protein sequence: CASSPLKDIGANEAFF.

This chain connects TRBV11-3 to TRBJ1-2, with D unclear. Deletions cut 2 bases from V and 0 bases from J, with 7 bases between. The germline gives CDR1 SGHNT, CDR2 YENEEA. This CDR3 comprises 14 residues. CDR3 region: CASSLSQSNYGYTF. The CDR3, as DNA: TGTGCCAGCAGCTTATCTCAGTCTAACTATGGCTACACCTTC. Together with reference TRBV11-3 and TRBJ1-2, the CDR3 gives the full variable domain: EAGVVQSPRYKIIEKKQPVAFWCNPISGHNTLYWYLQNLGQGPELLIRYENEEAVDDSQLPKDRFSAERLKGVDSTLKIQPAELGDSAVYLCASSLSQSNYGYTFGSGTRLTVV.

The chain is built from TRBV5-1 and TRBJ1-1; D remains ambiguous. V was cut by 4 bases and J by 1 base, with 17 bases left in between. The CDR3 covers 16 residues. The germline V gene encodes CDR1 SGHRS and CDR2 YFSETQ. This CDR3 reads CASSQTAGQRNTEAFF. As DNA, the CDR3 is TGCGCCAGCAGCCAGACCGCTGGGCAGAGGAACACTGAAGCTTTCTTT.

This sequence joins TRBV7-8 and TRBJ1-5, with no clear D. Trimming removed 1 base from V and 0 bases from J, with 7 bases in between. Germline CDR1 reads SGHVS; CDR2 reads FQNEAQ. This CDR3 is built from 15 residues. CDR3 nucleotide sequence: TGTGCCAGCAGCTTAGGACATCTTAGCAATCAGCCCCAGCATTTT. As protein: CASSLGHLSNQPQHF.

The chain employs TRBV7-8 and TRBJ2-3; 10 nucleotides match TRBD2. Germline CDR1 and CDR2: SGHVS and FQNEAQ. Unmatched junction bases numbered 1, after V lost 0 bases and J lost 1 base. The length of the CDR3 is 16 residues. CDR3 region: CASSLALAGGTDTQYF. The CDR3 region has the DNA TGTGCCAGCAGCTTAGCCCTAGCGGGGGGCACAGATACGCAGTATTTT. Full variable domain (rest looked up from reference TRBV7-8 and TRBJ2-3): GAGVSQSPRYKVAKRGQDVALRCDPISGHVSLFWYQQALGQGPEFLTYFQNEAQLDKSGLPSDRFFAERPEGSVSTLKIQRTQQEDSAVYLCASSLALAGGTDTQYFGPGTRLTVL.

The chain employs TRBV6-4 and TRBJ1-2; D perhaps matches TRBD1 (5 bases). V was clipped by 8 bases and J by 4 bases, with 11 bases between them. Germline V gene sequence: CDR1 MRHNA, CDR2 SNTAGT. The CDR3 runs 12 residues. CDR3 protein: CASPGGGYGYTF. DNA of the CDR3: TGTGCCAGCCCTGGCGGGGGCTATGGCTACACCTTC.

V and J are TRBV28 and TRBJ2-2; D gene unclear. The germline gives CDR1 MDHEN, CDR2 SYDVKM. V was clipped by 7 bases and J by 4 bases, with 16 bases between them. The CDR3 loop spans 15 amino acids. CDR3 protein: CASTSQVRTTGELFF. The CDR3 DNA reads as TGTGCCAGCACGTCTCAGGTTCGCACCACCGGGGAGCTGTTTTTT.

The chain links TRBV5-1 to TRBJ2-7; D is perhaps TRBD1 (5 bases). The CDR3 contains 15 residues. V gave up 4 bases and J gave up 6 bases, with 20 bases separating them. Germline-derived CDR1 and CDR2 are SGHRS and YFSETQ. The CDR3, as DNA: TGCGCCAGCAGCCGTACAGGATCAGGATCAGCCGAGCAGTACTTC. This sequence encodes CASSRTGSGSAEQYF.

The chain joins TRBV5-4 to TRBJ1-3, with D uncertain. V was trimmed by 2 bases and J by 4 bases, leaving 7 bases between them. The CDR3 extends over 13 amino acids. Germline V gene lookup returns CDR1 SGHNT and CDR2 YYREEE (reference sequence). In nucleotides, the CDR3 is TGTGCCAGCAGCTTAGAGTCAGGAAACACCATATATTTT. It codes for CASSLESGNTIYF.

The V and J genes are TRBV20-1 and TRBJ1-2; D unclear. Germline V CDR1 and CDR2: DFQATT, SNEGSKA (reference sequence). CDR3 size: 10 residues. V shed 3 bases and J shed 8 bases, with 7 bases lying between them. The CDR3 loop reads CSASPQGYTF. The CDR3 DNA sequence: TGCAGTGCTAGTCCCCAGGGCTACACCTTC.

In DNA form, the CDR3 reads TGCGCCAGCACCTCCTCGACGGTAACCGGGGAGCTGTTTTTT. It is translated as CASTSSTVTGELFF. V is TRBV5-1 and J is TRBJ2-2, with unresolved D. Germline CDR1 is SGHRS and CDR2 is YFSETQ. The CDR3 is 14 amino acids. The V end lost 6 bases, the J end lost 5 bases, and 14 bases lay between the germline ends.

The J gene is TRBJ1-2, the V gene TRBV5-1, with no clear D. CDR1 is SGHRS, CDR2 YFSETQ, per germline. This CDR3 spans 14 amino acids. The V gene lost 4 bases and the J gene lost 4 bases, with 14 bases spanning the gap. This CDR3 reads CASSPMGRSYGYTF. The CDR3 coding sequence is TGCGCCAGCAGCCCCATGGGGAGATCCTATGGCTACACCTTC.